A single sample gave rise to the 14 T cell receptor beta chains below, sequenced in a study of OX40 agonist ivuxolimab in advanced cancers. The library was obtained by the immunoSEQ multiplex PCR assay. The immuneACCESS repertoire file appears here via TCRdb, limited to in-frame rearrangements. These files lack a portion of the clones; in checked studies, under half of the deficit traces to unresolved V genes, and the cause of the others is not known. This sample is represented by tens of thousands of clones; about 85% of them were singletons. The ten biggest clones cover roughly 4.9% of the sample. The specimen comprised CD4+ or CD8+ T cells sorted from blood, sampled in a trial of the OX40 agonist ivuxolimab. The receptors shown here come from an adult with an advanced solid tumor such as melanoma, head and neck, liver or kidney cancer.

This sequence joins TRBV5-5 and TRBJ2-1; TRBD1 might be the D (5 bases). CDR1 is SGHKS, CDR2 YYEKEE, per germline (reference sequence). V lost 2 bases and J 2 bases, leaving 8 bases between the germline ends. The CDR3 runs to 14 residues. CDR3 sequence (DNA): TGTGCCAGCAGCTTCGACAGCACCTACAATGAGCAGTTCTTC. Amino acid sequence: CASSFDSTYNEQFF.

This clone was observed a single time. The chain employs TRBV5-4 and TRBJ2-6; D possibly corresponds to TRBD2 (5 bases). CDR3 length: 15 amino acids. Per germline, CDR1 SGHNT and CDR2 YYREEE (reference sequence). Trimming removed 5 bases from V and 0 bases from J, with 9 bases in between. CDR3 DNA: TGTGCCAGCAGTCCGGGGAACTCTGGGGCCAACGTCCTGACTTTC. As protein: CASSPGNSGANVLTF. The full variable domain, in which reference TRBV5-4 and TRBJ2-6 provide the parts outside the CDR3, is ETGVTQSPTHLIKTRGQQVTLRCSSQSGHNTVSWYQQALGQGPQFIFQYYREEENGRGNFPPRFSGLQFPNYSSELNVNALELDDSALYLCASSPGNSGANVLTFGAGSRLTVL.

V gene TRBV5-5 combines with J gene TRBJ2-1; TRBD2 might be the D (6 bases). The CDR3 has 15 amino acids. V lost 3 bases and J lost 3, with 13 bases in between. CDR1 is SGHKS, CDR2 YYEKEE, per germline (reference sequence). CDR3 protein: CASSSSLAFYNEQFF. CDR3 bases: TGTGCCAGCAGCTCCTCGCTAGCGTTCTACAATGAGCAGTTCTTC.

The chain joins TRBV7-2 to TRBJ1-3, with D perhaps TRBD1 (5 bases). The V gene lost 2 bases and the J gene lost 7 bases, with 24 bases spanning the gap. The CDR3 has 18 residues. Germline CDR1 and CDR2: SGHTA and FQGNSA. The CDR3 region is CASSLMSRGAAGQNTIYF. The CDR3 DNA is TGTGCCAGCAGCTTAATGTCGAGGGGAGCAGCTGGCCAGAACACCATATATTTT.

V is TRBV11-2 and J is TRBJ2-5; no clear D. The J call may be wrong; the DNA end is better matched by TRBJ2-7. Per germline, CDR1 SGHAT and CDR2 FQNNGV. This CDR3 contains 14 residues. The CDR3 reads CASSLNGRALEQYF. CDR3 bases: TGTGCCAGCAGCTTAAACGGACGGGCCCTCGAGCAGTACTTC.

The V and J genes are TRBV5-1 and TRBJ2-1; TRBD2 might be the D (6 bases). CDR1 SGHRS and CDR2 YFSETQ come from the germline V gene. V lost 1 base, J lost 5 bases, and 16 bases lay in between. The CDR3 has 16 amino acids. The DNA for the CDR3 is TGCGCCAGCAGCTTGTTACTAGCCGGATTCGACAATGAGCAGTTCTTC. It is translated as CASSLLLAGFDNEQFF.

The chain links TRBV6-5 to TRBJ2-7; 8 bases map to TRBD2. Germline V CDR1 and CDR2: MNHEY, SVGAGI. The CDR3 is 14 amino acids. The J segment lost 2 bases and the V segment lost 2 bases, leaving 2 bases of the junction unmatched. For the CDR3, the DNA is TGTGCCAGCAGTTACACGGGGGGGACCTACGAGCAGTACTTC. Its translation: CASSYTGGTYEQYF.

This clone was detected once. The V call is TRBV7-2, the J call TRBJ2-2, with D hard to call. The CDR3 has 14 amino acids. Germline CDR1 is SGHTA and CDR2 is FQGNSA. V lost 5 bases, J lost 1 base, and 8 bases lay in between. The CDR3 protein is CASSPRLNTGELFF. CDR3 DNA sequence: TGTGCCAGCAGCCCAAGACTGAACACCGGGGAGCTGTTTTTT.

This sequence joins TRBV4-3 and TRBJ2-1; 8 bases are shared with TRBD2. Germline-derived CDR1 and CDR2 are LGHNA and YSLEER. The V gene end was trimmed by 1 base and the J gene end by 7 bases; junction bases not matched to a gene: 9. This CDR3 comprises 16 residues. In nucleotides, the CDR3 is TGCGCCAGCAGCCAAGTTTACTCCGGGACTAGGAATGAGCAGTTCTTC. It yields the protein CASSQVYSGTRNEQFF.

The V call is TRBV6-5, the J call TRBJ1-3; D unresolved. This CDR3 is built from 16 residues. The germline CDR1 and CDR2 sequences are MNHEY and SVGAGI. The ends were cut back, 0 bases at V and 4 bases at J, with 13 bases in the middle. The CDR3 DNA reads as TGTGCCAGCAGTTACTCGATAAAAACTGACGGAAACACCATATATTTT. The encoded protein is CASSYSIKTDGNTIYF.

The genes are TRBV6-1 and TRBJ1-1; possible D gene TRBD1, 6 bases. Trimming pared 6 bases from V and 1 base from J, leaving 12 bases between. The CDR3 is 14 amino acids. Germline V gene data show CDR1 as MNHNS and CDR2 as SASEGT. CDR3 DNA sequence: TGTGCCAGCAGCCGGACAGATGAGAACACTGAAGCTTTCTTT. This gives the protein CASSRTDENTEAFF.

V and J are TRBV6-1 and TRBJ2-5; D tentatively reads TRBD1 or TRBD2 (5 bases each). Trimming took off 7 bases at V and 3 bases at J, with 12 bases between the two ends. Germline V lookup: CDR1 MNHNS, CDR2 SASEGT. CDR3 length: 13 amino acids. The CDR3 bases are TGTGCCAGCACTGAGGGACCAGAAGAGACCCAGTACTTC. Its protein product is CASTEGPEETQYF.

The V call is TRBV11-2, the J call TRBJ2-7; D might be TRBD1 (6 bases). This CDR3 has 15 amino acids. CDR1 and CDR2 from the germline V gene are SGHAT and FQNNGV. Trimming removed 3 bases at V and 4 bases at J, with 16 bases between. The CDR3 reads CASSFGTPRAYEQYF. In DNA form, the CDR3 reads TGTGCCAGCAGCTTCGGGACACCTCGGGCTTACGAGCAGTACTTC.

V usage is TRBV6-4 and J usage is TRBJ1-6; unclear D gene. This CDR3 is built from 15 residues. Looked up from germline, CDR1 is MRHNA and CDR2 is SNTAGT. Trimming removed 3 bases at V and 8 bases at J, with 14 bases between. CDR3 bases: TGTGCCAGCAGTGAACAGCAGTGGTCGGATTCACCCCTCCACTTT. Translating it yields CASSEQQWSDSPLHF.